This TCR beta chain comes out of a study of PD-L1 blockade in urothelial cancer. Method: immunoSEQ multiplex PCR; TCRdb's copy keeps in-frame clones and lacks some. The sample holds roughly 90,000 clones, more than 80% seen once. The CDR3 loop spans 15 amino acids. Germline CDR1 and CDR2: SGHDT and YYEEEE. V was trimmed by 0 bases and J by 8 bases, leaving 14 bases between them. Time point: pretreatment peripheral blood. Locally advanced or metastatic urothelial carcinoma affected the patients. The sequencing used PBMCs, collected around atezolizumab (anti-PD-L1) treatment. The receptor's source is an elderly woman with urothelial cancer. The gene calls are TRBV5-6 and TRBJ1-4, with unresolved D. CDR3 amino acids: CASSLVWSGGEKLFF. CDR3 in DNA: TGTGCCAGCAGCTTGGTTTGGTCCGGAGGGGAAAAACTGTTTTTT. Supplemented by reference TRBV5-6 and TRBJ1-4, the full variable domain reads DAGVTQSPTHLIKTRGQQVTLRCSPKSGHDTVSWYQQALGQGPQFIFQYYEEEERQRGNFPDRFSGHQFPNYSSELNVNALLLGDSALYLCASSLVWSGGEKLFFGSGTQLSVL.